Below, 24 T cell receptor beta chains from the same sample are listed, as sequenced in a study of blood T cell repertoires in COVID-19. Using immunoSEQ multiplex PCR, the repertoire was profiled, and TCRdb retains in-frame clones only, with some absent. The repertoire includes around 99,000 clones, 70% to 90% of them detected once, and about 6.8% sits in the top ten. Sample: peripheral blood. The source is a man in his fifties with active or convalescent COVID-19.

The CDR3 sequence: CASSLTLAGGPNEQFF. Here the CDR3 DNA reads TGCGCCAGCAGCTTAACCCTAGCGGGAGGGCCTAATGAGCAGTTCTTC. The rearrangement links TRBV5-1 to TRBJ2-1, with 12 bases fitting TRBD2. The germline V gene has CDR1 SGHRS and CDR2 YFSETQ. This CDR3 has 16 residues. Trimming removed 2 bases from V and 7 bases from J; junction bases left unmatched: 7.

As regards this clone: The sample carries other DNA sequences with the same CDR3. The chain is built from TRBV11-3 and TRBJ2-1; D gene ambiguous. The germline gives CDR1 SGHNT, CDR2 YENEEA. The CDR3 runs to 12 residues. V lost 4 bases, J lost 6 bases, and 7 bases lay in between. DNA of the CDR3: TGTGCCAGCAGCTCGACTGGCAATGAGCAGTTCTTC. Its protein product is CASSSTGNEQFF.

The rearrangement links TRBV18 to TRBJ1-1; 7 bases are shared with TRBD1. The CDR3 contains 15 residues. Looked up from germline, CDR1 is KGHSH and CDR2 is LQKENI. The trim removed 3 bases at V and 4 bases at J, leaving 8 bases unmatched. Here the CDR3 reads CASSPTGRLSTEAFF. CDR3 bases: TGTGCCAGCTCACCGACAGGGCGGCTTAGCACTGAAGCTTTCTTT.

This chain joins TRBV5-1 and TRBJ2-1, with 14 bases lining up with TRBD2. The CDR3 length is 16 residues. Germline V gene data show CDR1 as SGHRS and CDR2 as YFSETQ. J gave up 7 bases and V 3 bases, and 6 bases lay outside the gene matches. The CDR3 DNA reads as TGCGCCAGCAGCTGGGGGGGACTAGCGGGAGTTAATGAGCAGTTCTTC. Translating it yields CASSWGGLAGVNEQFF.

The CDR3 protein is CSVVETGDGELFF. In DNA, the CDR3 is TGCAGCGTTGTGGAGACAGGGGACGGGGAGCTGTTTTTT. The rearrangement links TRBV29-1 to TRBJ2-2; 8 bases map to TRBD1. CDR1 SQVTM and CDR2 ANQGSEA come from the germline V gene. The junction had 5 bases not matched to a gene; V was cut back by 4 bases and J by 7 bases. The CDR3 has 13 residues.

This sequence joins TRBV28 and TRBJ2-5; D uncertain. From germline, CDR1 is MDHEN and CDR2 SYDVKM. This CDR3 is built from 15 residues. Trimming stripped 5 bases from V and 2 bases from J, with 15 bases between. The CDR3 sequence: CASSPRSPLQETQYF. In nucleotides, the CDR3 is TGTGCCAGCAGTCCCAGATCCCCACTACAAGAGACCCAGTACTTC.

The chain carries TRBV27 and TRBJ1-6, with a tentative D call TRBD1 (6 bases). This CDR3 contains 18 residues. Trimming removed 3 bases at V and 7 bases at J, with 22 bases between. Germline CDR1 and CDR2: MNHEY and SMNVEV (reference sequence). CDR3 loop: CASSFTGGGVRGNSPLHF. The CDR3 DNA reads as TGTGCCAGCAGTTTTACCGGTGGGGGGGTCAGGGGCAATTCACCCCTCCACTTT.

The rearrangement joins TRBV2 to TRBJ2-2; 8 bases align to TRBD2. The CDR3 length is 15 residues. Per the germline V gene, CDR1 is SNHLY and CDR2 is FYNNEI. With 5 bases clipped from V and 4 bases from J, the junction kept 6 bases outside the gene matches. The CDR3 DNA reads TGTGCCAGCAGTCGGACTAGCTTAGGCACCGGGGAGCTGTTTTTT. Translated, it gives CASSRTSLGTGELFF.

The rearrangement uses TRBV28 and TRBJ1-1; D is unclear. V was shortened by 6 bases and J by 5 bases, with 7 bases between the two germline ends. The germline V gene encodes CDR1 MDHEN and CDR2 SYDVKM. The CDR3 loop spans 11 amino acids. CDR3: CASRERTEAFF. CDR3 DNA: TGTGCCAGCAGGGAGAGGACTGAAGCTTTCTTT.

This clone appeared once. The J gene is TRBJ1-5, the V gene TRBV7-9; perhaps TRBD1 as D (5 bases). With 2 bases removed from V and 3 bases from J, the gap between germline ends came to 8 bases. This CDR3 comprises 14 residues. Germline V gene lookup returns CDR1 SEHNR and CDR2 FQNEAQ (reference sequence). The CDR3 DNA reads as TGTGCCAGCAGCTTAACAGGAACCAATCAGCCCCAGCATTTT. It specifies CASSLTGTNQPQHF.

The rearrangement links TRBV19 to TRBJ1-5; a weak D match, TRBD1 (5 bases). Trimming removed 6 bases from V and 7 bases from J, with 13 bases in between. The germline gives CDR1 LNHDA, CDR2 SQIVND (reference sequence). The CDR3 length is 13 residues. The CDR3 spells CASSPSQGQPQHF. CDR3 DNA: TGTGCCAGTAGCCCTTCTCAGGGACAGCCCCAGCATTTT.

The V gene is TRBV2, the J gene TRBJ2-7; D is possibly TRBD1 (6 bases). V was trimmed by 6 bases and J by 8 bases, leaving 26 bases between them. From germline, CDR1 is SNHLY and CDR2 FYNNEI. There are 16 residues in the CDR3. Written as DNA, the CDR3 is TGTGCCAGCAGGGCTTCCGGGACACCCGAAGGAGTGCAGCAGTACTTC. Protein sequence: CASRASGTPEGVQQYF. The variable domain in full, with the rest retrieved from reference TRBV2 and TRBJ2-7, is EPEVTQTPSHQVTQMGQEVILRCVPISNHLYFYWYRQILGQKVEFLVSFYNNEISEKSEIFDDQFSVERPDGSNFTLKIRSTKLEDSAMYFCASRASGTPEGVQQYFGPGTRLTVT.

The chain combines TRBV9 with TRBJ1-3; D possibly corresponds to TRBD1 (6 bases). V gave up 2 bases and J gave up 0 bases, with 12 bases separating them. From germline, CDR1 is SGDLS and CDR2 YYNGEE. The CDR3 length is 16 residues. CDR3 DNA sequence: TGTGCCAGCAGCGTTACAACAGGGCACTCTGGAAACACCATATATTTT. This gives the protein CASSVTTGHSGNTIYF.

V is TRBV2 and J is TRBJ2-5; 9 bases align to TRBD2. The germline V gene has CDR1 SNHLY and CDR2 FYNNEI. The V segment lost 5 bases and the J segment 9 bases; nucleotides outside the gene matches: 10. The CDR3 runs 14 residues. The DNA of the CDR3 is TGTGCCAGCAGTTTGGGACTAGCCGGCGTGGCCCAGTACTTC. It specifies CASSLGLAGVAQYF.

V usage is TRBV7-9 and J usage is TRBJ1-1; D remains ambiguous. The CDR3 has 14 residues. Germline CDR1 is SEHNR and CDR2 is FQNEAQ (reference sequence). Trimming removed 2 bases from V and 4 bases from J, with 11 bases in between. The DNA for the CDR3 is TGTGCCAGCAGCTTACGGCAGGAGGTCACTGAAGCTTTCTTT. Residues: CASSLRQEVTEAFF.

V usage is TRBV18 and J usage is TRBJ2-1, with TRBD2 identical over 8 bases. Germline V gene sequence: CDR1 KGHSH, CDR2 LQKENI. Trimming at V came to 1 base and at J to 6 bases, leaving 5 bases not matched to a gene. This CDR3 is built from 15 residues. The CDR3 DNA reads as TGTGCCAGCTCACCACTGGCGGGAGGTCGCAATGAGCAGTTCTTC. It translates to CASSPLAGGRNEQFF.

The CDR3 DNA reads as TGTGCCAGCAGCCGGGACAGGGGATACTACAATGAGCAGTTCTTC. Translation: CASSRDRGYYNEQFF. The rearrangement links TRBV11-2 to TRBJ2-1; 10 bases align to TRBD1. Germline CDR1 reads SGHAT; CDR2 reads FQNNGV. Losses at the gene ends were 5 bases for V and 3 bases for J; bases not matched to a gene: 4. The CDR3 has 15 residues. Combining the CDR3 with reference TRBV11-2 and TRBJ2-1 gives the whole variable domain EAGVAQSPRYKIIEKRQSVAFWCNPISGHATLYWYQQILGQGPKLLIQFQNNGVVDDSQLPKDRFSAERLKGVDSTLKIQPAKLEDSAVYLCASSRDRGYYNEQFFGPGTRLTVL.

By share, this clone ranks as medium-sized. In the same sample, other DNA sequences code for this CDR3. The J gene is TRBJ2-2, the V gene TRBV2; TRBD1 matches 9 bases. Per the germline V gene, CDR1 is SNHLY and CDR2 is FYNNEI. The CDR3 contains 15 residues. V dropped 5 bases and J dropped 1; count of bases not matched to a gene: 2. DNA for the CDR3: TGTGCCAGCAGTAGGACAGGGGAGAACACCGGGGAGCTGTTTTTT. It encodes CASSRTGENTGELFF.

The chain recombines TRBV19 with TRBJ2-7; the match to TRBD1 covers 8 bases. CDR3 size: 13 residues. Germline CDR1 LNHDA, CDR2 SQIVND (reference sequence). V was pared by 5 bases and J by 4 bases, with 4 bases of the junction left unmatched. CDR3 residues: CASSWTGSYEQYF. CDR3 sequence (DNA): TGTGCCAGTAGTTGGACAGGGAGTTACGAGCAGTACTTC.

The chain joins TRBV13 to TRBJ2-7; D may be TRBD2 (7 bases). The V gene lost 6 bases and the J gene lost 7 bases, with 19 bases spanning the gap. Germline V gene data show CDR1 as PRHDT and CDR2 as FYEKMQ (reference sequence). CDR3 length: 14 residues. CDR3 DNA sequence: TGTGCCAGCAGGAGGTGGGGGGGCTCCGAGGAGCAGTACTTC. Translation: CASRRWGGSEEQYF. The whole variable domain, remainder taken from reference TRBV13 and TRBJ2-7, is AAGVIQSPRHLIKEKRETATLKCYPIPRHDTVYWYQQGPGQDPQFLISFYEKMQSDKGSIPDRFSAQQFSDYHSELNMSSLELGDSALYFCASRRWGGSEEQYFGPGTRLTVT.

This chain links TRBV18 with TRBJ2-7, with D perhaps matching TRBD1 (6 bases). Trimming took off 3 bases at V and 2 bases at J, with 17 bases between the two ends. Germline CDR1 is KGHSH and CDR2 is LQKENI. The CDR3 consists of 16 residues. CDR3 loop: CASSPNRDTVTYEQYF. The CDR3 DNA reads TGTGCCAGCTCACCTAACCGGGACACGGTAACCTACGAGCAGTACTTC. The full variable domain, in which reference TRBV18 and TRBJ2-7 provide the parts outside the CDR3, is NAGVMQNPRHLVRRRGQEARLRCSPMKGHSHVYWYRQLPEEGLKFMVYLQKENIIDESGMPKERFSAEFPKEGPSILRIQQVVRGDSAAYFCASSPNRDTVTYEQYFGPGTRLTVT.

This chain joins TRBV6-6 and TRBJ1-1; 7 bases fit TRBD1. V shed 0 bases and J 10 bases; nucleotides not matched to a gene: 11. This CDR3 has 15 amino acids. Germline lookup yields CDR1 MNHNY and CDR2 SVGAGI (reference sequence). DNA for the CDR3: TGTGCCAGCAGTTACTCGATCGCCTGGCCAGGGGGAGCTTTCTTT. Its protein product is CASSYSIAWPGGAFF.

The rearrangement links TRBV6-2 or TRBV6-3 to TRBJ1-1, with D perhaps matching TRBD1 (6 bases). V was trimmed by 5 bases and J by 4 bases, leaving 23 bases between them. CDR1 is MNHEY, CDR2 SVGEGT, per germline. This CDR3 contains 17 residues. The chain's CDR3 is CASSKPRDIKVSTEAFF. CDR3 coding DNA: TGTGCCAGCAGTAAACCCAGGGACATTAAGGTGAGCACTGAAGCTTTCTTT.

The chain joins TRBV2 to TRBJ1-2; no clear D. CDR1 is SNHLY and CDR2 is FYNNEI in the germline V gene. Trimming removed 6 bases from V and 8 bases from J, with 10 bases in between. The CDR3 is 11 residues long. The CDR3 is CASSSEVGYTF. DNA of the CDR3: TGTGCCAGCAGCTCAGAGGTGGGCTACACCTTC.